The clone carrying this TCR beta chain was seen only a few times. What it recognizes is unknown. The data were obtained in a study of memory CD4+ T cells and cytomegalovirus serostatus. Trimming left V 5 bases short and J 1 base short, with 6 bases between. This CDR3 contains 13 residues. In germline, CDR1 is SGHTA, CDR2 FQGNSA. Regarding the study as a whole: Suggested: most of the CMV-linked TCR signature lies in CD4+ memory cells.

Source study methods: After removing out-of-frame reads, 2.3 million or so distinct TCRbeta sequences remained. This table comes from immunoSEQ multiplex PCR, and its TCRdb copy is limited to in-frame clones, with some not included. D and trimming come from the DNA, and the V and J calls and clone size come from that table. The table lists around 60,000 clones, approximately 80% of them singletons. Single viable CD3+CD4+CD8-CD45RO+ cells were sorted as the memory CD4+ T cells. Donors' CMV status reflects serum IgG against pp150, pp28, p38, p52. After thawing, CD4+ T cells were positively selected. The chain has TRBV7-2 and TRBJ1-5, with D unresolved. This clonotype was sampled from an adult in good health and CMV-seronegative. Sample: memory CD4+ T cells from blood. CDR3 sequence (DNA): TGTGCCAGCAGCCCCGGGAGCAATCAGCCCCAGCATTTT. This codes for CASSPGSNQPQHF.